This is a list of T cell receptor beta chains from one sample in a study of T cells in localized non-small cell lung cancer. Assay: immunoSEQ multiplex PCR; the TCRdb copy retains only in-frame clones and omits some. The sample yields 5,500 to 7,000 clones, 40% to 50% seen once. The source was lung tumor tissue, collected before any cancer treatment. The receptors stem from a woman aged 40 to 75 with stage II squamous cell lung carcinoma. The CDR3 runs from the conserved cysteine through the conserved F or W. Fields, in order: CDR3 protein, CDR3 DNA, V gene, clone size, J gene, D gene. A D gene is named only where the DNA matches it firmly. Some rows have no size entry. The others give once, few or many, or a class for an expanded clone.

CASSPSSGSNQPQHF	TGTGCCAGCAGCCCATCATCGGGGAGCAATCAGCCCCAGCATTTT	TRBV11-3	few	TRBJ1-5	.
CASSPGAGLASYNEQFF	TGCGCCAGCAGCCCGGGAGCGGGACTAGCGTCCTACAATGAGCAGTTCTTC	TRBV5-1	.	TRBJ2-1	TRBD2
CASRVITGKSRGYTF	TGTGCCAGCAGGGTGATTACAGGAAAATCTCGTGGCTACACCTTC	TRBV6-8	.	TRBJ1-2	.
CASSPLQYWNEKLFF	TGTGCCAGCTCACCACTTCAGTATTGGAATGAAAAACTGTTTTTT	TRBV18	.	TRBJ1-4	.
CATKDRRTGNEQFF	TGTGCCACCAAGGATCGGAGAACTGGCAATGAGCAGTTCTTC	TRBV15	.	TRBJ2-1	.
CASSLSSGASAAFF	TGTGCCAGCAGCCTCTCCTCCGGGGCAAGCGCTGCTTTCTTT	TRBV11-3	few	TRBJ1-1	.
CATKQASNTGELFF	TGTGCCACCAAACAGGCTTCGAACACCGGGGAGCTGTTTTTT	TRBV15	.	TRBJ2-2	.
CASSNGRETQYF	TGTGCCAGCAGTAACGGGAGGGAGACCCAGTACTTC	TRBV6-7	.	TRBJ2-5	TRBD2
CASGSRGPSSGNTIYF	TGTGCCAGCGGGTCGAGGGGTCCCTCCTCTGGAAACACCATATATTTT	TRBV12-5	few	TRBJ1-3	.
CASSPPTQQDLETQYF	TGTGCCAGCAGTCCCCCTACCCAACAGGATTTGGAGACCCAGTACTTC	TRBV28	.	TRBJ2-5	.
CASSPSGGRTDTQYF	TGTGCCAGCTCCCCTAGCGGGGGAAGGACAGATACGCAGTATTTT	TRBV18	.	TRBJ2-3	TRBD2
CASSPLGQLQETQYF	TGCGCCAGCAGCCCTCTCGGACAGCTACAAGAGACCCAGTACTTC	TRBV4-1	large	TRBJ2-5	.
CASSPTGNTEAFF	TGTGCCAGCTCGCCAACAGGGAACACTGAAGCTTTCTTT	TRBV18	.	TRBJ1-1	.
CASSVLEETQYF	TGTGCCAGCAGTGTACTAGAAGAGACCCAGTACTTC	TRBV2	.	TRBJ2-5	.
CASSYGGGAGVYNEQFF	TGTGCCAGCAGTTATGGAGGGGGAGCGGGAGTCTACAATGAGCAGTTCTTC	TRBV6-8	.	TRBJ2-1	TRBD2
CSARGGGQGEKLFF	TGCAGCGCCCGAGGAGGGGGTCAGGGTGAAAAACTGTTTTTT	TRBV29-1	.	TRBJ1-4	.
CASSGVSYEQYF	TGTGCCAGCAGTGGGGTTTCCTACGAGCAGTACTTC	TRBV28	.	TRBJ2-7	.
CASSFSGRRTDTQYF	TGTGCCAGCAGTTTTAGCGGGAGGAGAACAGATACGCAGTATTTT	TRBV9	.	TRBJ2-3	TRBD2
CAIKVDSSGNTIYF	TGTGCCATCAAAGTGGACAGCTCTGGAAACACCATATATTTT	TRBV6-8	few	TRBJ1-3	.
CAWGGRSNTEAFF	TGTGCCTGGGGAGGACGGTCAAACACTGAAGCTTTCTTT	TRBV30	.	TRBJ1-1	.
CASSGPGEAYNEQFF	TGTGCCAGCAGTGGACCGGGAGAAGCCTACAATGAGCAGTTCTTC	TRBV6-7	.	TRBJ2-1	.
CASSKGQGTPETQYF	TGTGCCAGCAGTAAAGGACAGGGGACTCCAGAGACCCAGTACTTC	TRBV28	few	TRBJ2-5	TRBD1
CAISESGAIRYEQYF	TGTGCCATCAGTGAGTCGGGGGCGATTCGCTACGAGCAGTACTTC	TRBV10-3	few	TRBJ2-7	.
CASSPTSWAQETQYF	TGTGCCAGCAGTCCTACTAGCTGGGCCCAAGAGACCCAGTACTTC	TRBV28	.	TRBJ2-5	.
CASRGITGGNGELFF	TGCGCCAGCAGGGGAATAACAGGGGGCAACGGGGAGCTGTTTTTT	TRBV5-1	.	TRBJ2-2	TRBD1
CASSDGQGTYEQYF	TGTGCCAGCAGTGACGGACAGGGAACCTACGAGCAGTACTTC	TRBV6-8	few	TRBJ2-7	TRBD1
CASSRSRNTEAFF	TGTGCCAGCAGTCGGAGTAGGAACACTGAAGCTTTCTTT	TRBV25-1	.	TRBJ1-1	.
CASSVGQGGKLFF	TGTGCCAGCAGCGTAGGGCAGGGTGGAAAACTGTTTTTT	TRBV9	.	TRBJ1-4	.
CASSIQGVTGQHF	TGTGCCAGTAGTATCCAGGGGGTAACTGGTCAGCATTTT	TRBV19	.	TRBJ1-5	TRBD1
CASIPGGGSFVEQFF	TGTGCCAGCATCCCCGGAGGCGGGAGCTTTGTTGAGCAGTTCTTC	TRBV9	few	TRBJ2-1	TRBD2
CASSREYTGNEQFF	TGTGCCAGTAGCCGCGAATATACAGGGAATGAGCAGTTCTTC	TRBV19	.	TRBJ2-1	.